Listed below are T cell receptor beta chains from one sample, sequenced in a study of blood T cell repertoires in COVID-19. Data came from immunoSEQ multiplex PCR; TCRdb stores just in-frame clones and leaves some out. The sample shows some 150,000 clones, approximately 88% of them seen only once. The sample comprised PBMCs or T cells enriched from blood (not recorded which). All receptors come from a woman aged 25-40 years with acute COVID-19. Each CDR3 is given without its conserved first and last residue. Fields, in order: CDR3 protein, CDR3 length, V gene, clone size. Expanded clones get a size class; other rows say once, few or many, or leave the size out.

cdr3_aa: ASSQAGTGINEQF; cdr3_length: 13; v_call: TRBV4-1; clone_size: .
cdr3_aa: ASSLVGSGLGETQY; cdr3_length: 14; v_call: TRBV7-6; clone_size: .
cdr3_aa: ASADRAEQF; cdr3_length: 9; v_call: TRBV19; clone_size: .
cdr3_aa: ASSPRQNYGYT; cdr3_length: 11; v_call: TRBV12-3/TRBV12-4; clone_size: .
cdr3_aa: ASNLGQWSTEAF; cdr3_length: 12; v_call: TRBV3-1/TRBV3-2; clone_size: .
cdr3_aa: SVRGSLTGGTEAF; cdr3_length: 13; v_call: TRBV29-1; clone_size: .
cdr3_aa: ASSLVPGVNTEAF; cdr3_length: 13; v_call: TRBV7-2; clone_size: .
cdr3_aa: ASSFGRGLSGTEAF; cdr3_length: 14; v_call: TRBV11-1; clone_size: .
cdr3_aa: ASSPSSGATDTQY; cdr3_length: 13; v_call: TRBV7-2; clone_size: .
cdr3_aa: ASSLSSGAGNEQF; cdr3_length: 13; v_call: TRBV3-1/TRBV3-2; clone_size: .
cdr3_aa: ASSPNLGLASRWVGELF; cdr3_length: 17; v_call: TRBV3-1/TRBV3-2; clone_size: .
cdr3_aa: ASSLRLAGSLFGNIQY; cdr3_length: 16; v_call: TRBV7-2; clone_size: once
cdr3_aa: ASSYEAGELF; cdr3_length: 10; v_call: TRBV6-5; clone_size: .
cdr3_aa: ASSQGQSLRTEAF; cdr3_length: 13; v_call: TRBV3-1/TRBV3-2; clone_size: .
cdr3_aa: ASSQDRGAYYNSPLH; cdr3_length: 15; v_call: TRBV4-3; clone_size: few
cdr3_aa: ASSVQQLETQY; cdr3_length: 11; v_call: TRBV2; clone_size: .
cdr3_aa: ASSMTPSYGYT; cdr3_length: 11; v_call: TRBV6-2/TRBV6-3; clone_size: .
cdr3_aa: ASSDSTGHGYT; cdr3_length: 11; v_call: TRBV6-4; clone_size: .
cdr3_aa: ASSPFQRENNEQF; cdr3_length: 13; v_call: TRBV18; clone_size: .
cdr3_aa: ASSGGLAGDYEQY; cdr3_length: 13; v_call: TRBV9; clone_size: .
cdr3_aa: ASQALAISVPF; cdr3_length: 11; v_call: TRBV28; clone_size: .
cdr3_aa: ASSYSLAGSPLH; cdr3_length: 12; v_call: TRBV6-5; clone_size: .
cdr3_aa: ASRTGRATNEKLF; cdr3_length: 13; v_call: TRBV2; clone_size: .
cdr3_aa: ATSDFGTSGSGELF; cdr3_length: 14; v_call: TRBV24-1; clone_size: .
cdr3_aa: ASSLTREGGELF; cdr3_length: 12; v_call: TRBV7-3; clone_size: few
cdr3_aa: ASSLSTGFGYQPQH; cdr3_length: 14; v_call: TRBV27; clone_size: .
cdr3_aa: ASSIYGTVENQPQH; cdr3_length: 14; v_call: TRBV19; clone_size: few
cdr3_aa: ASSEALGSSGNTIY; cdr3_length: 14; v_call: TRBV6-1; clone_size: .
cdr3_aa: AWSADGKAYNEQF; cdr3_length: 13; v_call: TRBV30; clone_size: .
cdr3_aa: AWSIDQTAQDTQY; cdr3_length: 13; v_call: TRBV30; clone_size: .
cdr3_aa: ASSRPETGEGFYEQY; cdr3_length: 15; v_call: TRBV6-2/TRBV6-3; clone_size: .
cdr3_aa: ASSSLSLQGADTEAF; cdr3_length: 15; v_call: TRBV18; clone_size: .
cdr3_aa: ASSGQVNSEQY; cdr3_length: 11; v_call: TRBV7-6; clone_size: .
cdr3_aa: ASSGRDRAETQY; cdr3_length: 12; v_call: TRBV18; clone_size: .
cdr3_aa: ASSQTLAGTYNEQF; cdr3_length: 14; v_call: TRBV4-2; clone_size: .
cdr3_aa: ASSRQVAQY; cdr3_length: 9; v_call: TRBV5-6; clone_size: .
cdr3_aa: ASSFRRGEGRETQY; cdr3_length: 14; v_call: TRBV7-9; clone_size: .
cdr3_aa: ASSSDWRNTQY; cdr3_length: 11; v_call: TRBV7-9; clone_size: .
cdr3_aa: AWSPLGAGQY; cdr3_length: 10; v_call: TRBV30; clone_size: .
cdr3_aa: ASSLTGEVGQF; cdr3_length: 11; v_call: TRBV28; clone_size: once
cdr3_aa: ASSLGDRDSGNTIY; cdr3_length: 14; v_call: TRBV7-9; clone_size: .
cdr3_aa: ASSLLPAGGSYEQY; cdr3_length: 14; v_call: TRBV28; clone_size: .